This TCR beta chain was retrieved from a study of follicular helper T cells after annual influenza vaccination. At the level of the study: For some subjects, blood spans the 2013-2014, 2014-2015 and 2015-2016 annual vaccinations.

As to time point: 2014-2015 season, pre-vaccination. Vaccine contraindications, substance abuse, HIV/AIDS, active malignancy and active illness excluded donors. The length of the CDR3 is 14 residues. CDR1 is ENHRY, CDR2 SYGVKD, per germline. V was clipped by 6 bases and J by 1 base; unmatched bases: 5. TCRB was sequenced at Survey level resolution. Generated by immunoSEQ multiplex PCR, the TCRdb table keeps only in-frame clones and is missing some. In the table there are thousands of clones, about 77% of which are singletons. Specimen: CXCR5+ CD38- circulating T follicular helper cells from blood, collected on the day of influenza vaccination. Subset defined: circulating Tfh, non-naive CD4+CXCR5+PD-1+ (ICOS+CD38+ or ICOS-CD38-). This receptor was obtained from an adult who received the influenza vaccine. The gene calls are TRBV10-3 and TRBJ1-1; TRBD1 agrees at 7 bases. The CDR3 loop is CAIRRDSGNTEAFF. The CDR3, as DNA: TGTGCCATCAGAAGGGACAGCGGGAACACTGAAGCTTTCTTT.